The 27 T cell receptor beta chains below all came from one sample that was sequenced in a study of blood T cell repertoires in COVID-19. The repertoire was sequenced with immunoSEQ multiplex PCR; TCRdb's copy has only in-frame clones and lacks some. This sample has about 70,000 clones, with roughly 84% found just once. Material: peripheral blood. These receptors were taken from a woman aged 80 or over with active or convalescent COVID-19.

The rearrangement links TRBV28 to TRBJ2-1, with D perhaps matching TRBD2 (7 bases). CDR3 length equals 17 residues. The V end was cut by 5 bases, the J end by 5 bases, with 22 bases between. Germline V CDR1 and CDR2: MDHEN, SYDVKM. The CDR3, as DNA: TGTGCCAGCAGTCCTACTTTTTTCGGGGGGCTTAACAATGAGCAGTTCTTC. Its translation: CASSPTFFGGLNNEQFF.

This rearrangement joins TRBV11-2 to TRBJ2-3, with 7 bases lining up with TRBD1. The CDR3 loop spans 16 amino acids. Germline V gene data show CDR1 as SGHAT and CDR2 as FQNNGV. With V trimmed by 5 bases and J by 1 base, 9 bases remained unmatched. The CDR3 is CASSREDRVRTDTQYF. In DNA form, the CDR3 reads TGTGCCAGCAGCAGGGAAGACAGGGTACGCACAGATACGCAGTATTTT.

The CDR3 is CASSPRQGRSNQPQHF. The CDR3 region has the DNA TGTGCCAGCAGTCCAAGACAGGGAAGAAGTAATCAGCCCCAGCATTTT. The chain uses TRBV6-2 or TRBV6-3 and TRBJ1-5; 7 bases line up with TRBD1. This CDR3 contains 16 residues. J was trimmed by 4 bases and V by 5 bases; bases with no gene match: 11. Germline lookup yields CDR1 MNHEY and CDR2 SVGEGT.

This clone has only one observation. V gene TRBV5-4 combines with J gene TRBJ1-3; no clear D gene. This CDR3 comprises 16 residues. Trimming took 3 bases from V and 4 from J, leaving 17 bases between them. In germline, CDR1 is SGHNT, CDR2 YYREEE (reference sequence). CDR3 nucleotide sequence: TGTGCCAGCAGCTCTGGATCGCGGGTACGCGGAAACACCATATATTTT. Amino acid sequence: CASSSGSRVRGNTIYF.

The V and J genes are TRBV28 and TRBJ1-2; no clear D gene. Germline V gene sequence: CDR1 MDHEN, CDR2 SYDVKM. The V and J ends lost 8 bases and 5 bases respectively, with 15 bases between them. The CDR3 covers 13 residues. Here the CDR3 reads CASQDGVKYGYTF. CDR3 nucleotides: TGTGCCAGCCAGGACGGGGTTAAATATGGCTACACCTTC.

The rearrangement joins TRBV5-4 to TRBJ1-1, with 7 bases identical to TRBD1. The V segment lost 0 bases and the J segment 4 bases; nucleotides outside the gene matches: 9. CDR1 and CDR2 from the germline V gene are SGHNT and YYREEE (reference sequence). The CDR3 is 16 amino acids. Written as DNA, the CDR3 is TGTGCCAGCAGCTTGGAACAGGGGCGGGAAAGCACTGAAGCTTTCTTT. It specifies CASSLEQGRESTEAFF.

This clone was seen just once. The V and J genes are TRBV29-1 and TRBJ1-3, with D possibly being TRBD1 (6 bases). Germline V gives CDR1 SQVTM, CDR2 ANQGSEA. The CDR3 runs 19 residues. Trimming removed 2 bases at V and 0 bases at J, with 23 bases between. The CDR3 region is CSVENLSTGDISSGNTIYF. CDR3 coding DNA: TGCAGCGTTGAAAATCTATCGACAGGAGATATTAGCTCTGGAAACACCATATATTTT.

This clone was recorded once. This rearrangement joins TRBV12-3 or TRBV12-4 to TRBJ2-2, with a weak D call TRBD1 (6 bases). Trimming shortened V by 11 bases and J by 4 bases, and 11 bases separated the two germline ends. The CDR3 length is 12 residues. CDR3 sequence: CAGKGVTGELFF. Written as DNA, the CDR3 is TGTGCCGGAAAGGGGGTCACCGGGGAGCTGTTTTTT.

The genes are TRBV11-3 and TRBJ1-1, with a weak D call TRBD1 (6 bases). Trimming removed 1 base from V and 1 base from J, with 10 bases in between. This CDR3 region has 15 residues. Germline V gene sequence: CDR1 SGHNT, CDR2 YENEEA. This CDR3 reads CASSLGQGRNTEAFF. Written as DNA, the CDR3 is TGTGCCAGCAGCTTAGGTCAGGGGAGGAACACTGAAGCTTTCTTT.

CDR3 region: CASAWFRANTEAFF. The CDR3 coding sequence is TGTGCCAGCGCTTGGTTCAGGGCGAACACTGAAGCTTTCTTT. This chain links TRBV2 with TRBJ1-1; tentatively, D is TRBD1 (5 bases). Germline CDR1 is SNHLY and CDR2 is FYNNEI. Trimming removed 8 bases at V and 1 base at J, with 14 bases between. This CDR3 comprises 14 residues. Together with reference TRBV2 and TRBJ1-1, the CDR3 gives the full variable domain: EPEVTQTPSHQVTQMGQEVILRCVPISNHLYFYWYRQILGQKVEFLVSFYNNEISEKSEIFDDQFSVERPDGSNFTLKIRSTKLEDSAMYFCASAWFRANTEAFFGQGTRLTVV.

Here the CDR3 reads CAIRGAQGAFPYGYTF. Written as DNA, the CDR3 is TGTGCCATCAGGGGGGCCCAGGGGGCCTTTCCCTATGGCTACACCTTC. The chain couples TRBV10-3 to TRBJ1-2, with TRBD1 matching over 8 bases. V shed 6 bases, J shed 4 bases, and the junction held 13 bases outside the gene matches. The CDR3 is made up of 16 amino acids. In germline, CDR1 is ENHRY, CDR2 SYGVKD.

The genes are TRBV21-1 and TRBJ1-3; the D segment call TRBD1 is taken from the table without a DNA check. TRBV21-1 is classified as a pseudogene. The CDR3 is 19 amino acids. The CDR3 is CASSKAPSNRDSSGNTIYF. CDR3 DNA: TGTGCCAGCAGCAAAGCTCCCAGCAACCGGGACAGCTCTGGAAACACCATATATTTT.

This clone appeared once. The rearrangement uses TRBV5-1 and TRBJ2-3; 11 bases are a match to TRBD2. CDR1 and CDR2 (germline): SGHRS, YFSETQ. V shed 0 bases, J shed 2 bases, and the junction held 5 bases outside the gene matches. The CDR3 loop spans 17 amino acids. In DNA, the CDR3 is TGCGCCAGCAGCTTGGTGTCTAGCGGGGGGAACACAGATACGCAGTATTTT. This encodes CASSLVSSGGNTDTQYF.

The CDR3 region is CAITGGPNYGYTF. The DNA for the CDR3 is TGTGCCATTACGGGGGGCCCTAACTATGGCTACACCTTC. The J gene is TRBJ1-2, the V gene TRBV19; tentative D call: TRBD1 (6 bases). V shed 10 bases and J shed 0 bases, with 12 bases lying between them. CDR3 length equals 13 residues. CDR1 and CDR2 (germline): LNHDA, SQIVND (reference sequence). The whole variable domain, remainder taken from reference TRBV19 and TRBJ1-2, is DGGITQSPKYLFRKEGQNVTLSCEQNLNHDAMYWYRQDPGQGLRLIYYSQIVNDFQKGDIAEGYSVSREKKESFPLTVTSAQKNPTAFYLCAITGGPNYGYTFGSGTRLTVV.

The gene calls are TRBV3-1 (or the pseudogene TRBV3-2) and TRBJ1-2, with D tentatively TRBD1 (6 bases). The CDR3 covers 11 residues. With 7 bases removed from V and 6 bases from J, the gap between germline ends came to 9 bases. Per the germline V gene, CDR1 is LGHDT and CDR2 is YNNKEL (reference sequence). The CDR3 protein is CASTGGDGYTF. CDR3 DNA: TGTGCCAGCACGGGGGGCGATGGCTACACCTTC.

The rearrangement joins TRBV24-1 to TRBJ2-1, with TRBD2 matching 8 bases. Germline trimming cut 4 bases from V and 5 bases from J; bases unmatched to any gene: 6. The CDR3 loop spans 15 amino acids. The germline V gene has CDR1 KGHDR and CDR2 SFDVKD. CDR3 bases: TGTGCCACCAGTGAACGGGGGGGCCTCGACAATGAGCAGTTCTTC. Amino acid sequence: CATSERGGLDNEQFF.

This clone was detected only a few times. The chain joins TRBV30 to TRBJ2-7, with no clear D. The CDR3 spans 16 residues. CDR1 and CDR2 (germline): GTSNPN, SVGIG (reference sequence). V shed 3 bases and J shed 4 bases, with 22 bases lying between them. Written as DNA, the CDR3 is TGTGCCTGGAGCCATCCGGAGACCCCGGTACCGTACGAGCAGTACTTC. Its protein is CAWSHPETPVPYEQYF. Combining the CDR3 with reference TRBV30 and TRBJ2-7 gives the whole variable domain SQTIHQWPATLVQPVGSPLSLECTVEGTSNPNLYWYRQAAGRGLQLLFYSVGIGQISSEVPQNLSASRPQDRQFILSSKKLLLSDSGFYLCAWSHPETPVPYEQYFGPGTRLTVT.

The chain has TRBV10-2 and TRBJ1-1; 7 bases align to TRBD1. Germline CDR1 and CDR2: WSHSY and SAAADI. The V gene end was trimmed by 6 bases and the J gene end by 5 bases; junction bases not matched to a gene: 6. The CDR3 totals 13 residues. CDR3 in amino acids: CASSRTGPTEAFF. In DNA, the CDR3 is TGCGCCAGCAGCCGGACAGGACCTACTGAAGCTTTCTTT.

The chain employs TRBV6-5 and TRBJ1-3; 8 bases are a match to TRBD1. V lost 5 bases to trimming and J lost 4 bases; unmatched junction nucleotides: 7. The CDR3 has 15 amino acids. The germline V gene encodes CDR1 MNHEY and CDR2 SVGAGI. CDR3 region: CASSLRQGSGNTIYF. In DNA, the CDR3 is TGTGCCAGCAGTCTGCGACAGGGGTCAGGAAACACCATATATTTT.

This chain uses TRBV7-9 with TRBJ2-7, with 9 nucleotides matching TRBD2. Trimming removed 5 bases from V and 4 bases from J; junction bases left unmatched: 15. The CDR3 consists of 17 residues. Germline V CDR1 and CDR2: SEHNR, FQNEAQ (reference sequence). The CDR3 DNA reads as TGTGCCAGCAGCGCCCGAGGGGGAGCGGGGGGCGGATACGAGCAGTACTTC. As protein: CASSARGGAGGGYEQYF.

The V call is TRBV7-2, the J call TRBJ1-4; 10 nucleotides agree with TRBD1. The CDR3 contains 19 residues. Trimming took 2 bases from V and 0 from J; bases not matched to a gene: 9. The germline CDR1 and CDR2 sequences are SGHTA and FQGNSA. The chain's CDR3 is CASSLHKGQGTATNEKLFF. In DNA, the CDR3 is TGTGCCAGCAGCTTACATAAGGGACAGGGGACCGCAACTAATGAAAAACTGTTTTTT.

This clone appeared a single time. The chain links TRBV10-2 to TRBJ2-5; a possible D gene is TRBD2 (7 bases). CDR1 and CDR2 from the germline V gene are WSHSY and SAAADI. The V and J ends lost 3 bases and 5 bases respectively, with 13 bases between them. CDR3 length: 14 residues. CDR3 sequence (DNA): TGCGCCAGCAGTGACTGGGGGGGCCAGGAGACCCAGTACTTC. Encoded protein: CASSDWGGQETQYF.

V gene TRBV4-1 combines with J gene TRBJ2-3, with a possible D match to TRBD1 (6 bases). This CDR3 has 16 amino acids. Germline CDR1 reads MGHRA; CDR2 reads YSYEKL. Trimming stripped 4 bases from V and 0 bases from J, with 14 bases between. This CDR3 reads CASSPRGGGSTDTQYF. CDR3 nucleotide sequence: TGCGCCAGCAGCCCCAGGGGTGGGGGCAGCACAGATACGCAGTATTTT.

The rearrangement links TRBV18 to TRBJ2-7, with 9 bases fitting TRBD1. Germline CDR1 and CDR2: KGHSH and LQKENI. CDR3 length: 14 amino acids. The V gene end was trimmed by 6 bases and the J gene end by 5 bases; junction bases not matched to a gene: 8. Here the CDR3 reads CASSVGQGGDEQYF. In DNA, the CDR3 is TGTGCCAGCTCTGTGGGACAGGGTGGCGACGAGCAGTACTTC.

V and J are TRBV4-3 and TRBJ1-4, with TRBD1 identical over 7 bases. Germline V lookup: CDR1 LGHNA, CDR2 YSLEER. J was trimmed by 4 bases and V by 0 bases; bases with no gene match: 5. The CDR3 loop spans 16 amino acids. CDR3: CASSQDHQGVNEKLFF. The CDR3 bases are TGCGCCAGCAGCCAAGATCATCAGGGGGTTAATGAAAAACTGTTTTTT.

CDR3 DNA sequence: TGTGCCAGCAGCCTCAGAAATTACAATGAGCAGTTCTTC. Amino acids: CASSLRNYNEQFF. The chain joins TRBV7-3 to TRBJ2-1; D unclear. This CDR3 region has 13 residues. Germline V CDR1 and CDR2: SGHTA, FQGTGA. Trimming took off 5 bases at V and 4 bases at J, with 9 bases between the two ends.

V and J are TRBV7-9 and TRBJ1-5; maybe TRBD1 (6 bases). V was shortened by 8 bases and J by 2 bases, with 10 bases between the two germline ends. This CDR3 region has 13 residues. Looked up from germline, CDR1 is SEHNR and CDR2 is FQNEAQ (reference sequence). CDR3: CASGGEGNQPQHF. Here the CDR3 DNA reads TGTGCCAGCGGGGGCGAGGGCAATCAGCCCCAGCATTTT.